The 19 T cell receptor beta chains below were found in one sample sequenced in a study of shared clonotypes between healthy human individuals. Profiling relied on immunoSEQ multiplex PCR, and the TCRdb table lists in-frame clones only, not all of them. The repertoire holds some 2,000,000 clones, around 95% seen once, with roughly 0.13% in the top ten. Sequencing was done on a sample of naive CD4+ T cells sorted from blood. Indicated subset: CD45RA+ positively selected. The receptors originated from a man between 18 and 29 years old in good health.

V usage is TRBV28 and J usage is TRBJ2-5, with 7 bases matching TRBD1. The V and J ends lost 0 bases and 5 bases, in that order; junction bases with no gene match: 12. Germline V gene lookup returns CDR1 MDHEN and CDR2 SYDVKM. The CDR3 runs to 17 residues. CDR3 DNA sequence: TGTGCCAGCAGTTTATGGGCCCTGAAAGGGGGCCGGGAGACCCAGTACTTC. This encodes CASSLWALKGGRETQYF.

About this clone itself: Other DNA sequences from this sample encode an identical CDR3 as well. The CDR3 region is CASSYSAGPYEQYF. CDR3 DNA: TGTGCCAGCAGTTACTCAGCAGGCCCCTACGAGCAGTACTTC. V is TRBV6-6 and J is TRBJ2-7; no clear D. This CDR3 spans 14 amino acids. V was shortened by 0 bases and J by 2 bases, with 8 bases between the two germline ends. Germline CDR1 reads MNHNY; CDR2 reads SVGAGI (reference sequence).

The genes are TRBV6-5 and TRBJ1-1; D uncertain. The V end lost 6 bases, the J end lost 4 bases, and 9 bases lay between the germline ends. Germline V lookup: CDR1 MNHEY, CDR2 SVGAGI. The CDR3 loop spans 12 amino acids. This chain's CDR3 is CASSHGPTEAFF. Written as DNA, the CDR3 is TGTGCCAGCAGCCACGGGCCCACTGAAGCTTTCTTT.

V and J are TRBV7-2 and TRBJ2-7, with a weak D call TRBD1 (5 bases). V was pared by 4 bases and J by 2 bases, with 15 bases between. CDR1 and CDR2 from the germline V gene are SGHTA and FQGNSA. This CDR3 contains 15 residues. CDR3: CASSSARGPTYEQYF. CDR3 DNA sequence: TGTGCCAGCAGCTCCGCTAGGGGCCCAACCTACGAGCAGTACTTC.

J is TRBJ2-1 and V is TRBV21-1. TRBV21-1 is flagged as a pseudogene. This CDR3 region has 19 residues. The DNA for the CDR3 is TGTGCCAGCAGCAAAGTGCCGGTCAAGACGGGGCTCTTCAGGAATGAGCAGTTCTTC. It yields the protein CASSKVPVKTGLFRNEQFF.

V and J are TRBV9 and TRBJ1-5; 7 bases match TRBD1. Germline values: CDR1 SGDLS, CDR2 YYNGEE. The CDR3 totals 14 residues. J lost 5 bases, V lost 4 bases, and 6 bases had no gene match. Written as DNA, the CDR3 is TGTGCCAGCAGCAAATCAACAGGGGATCAGCCCCAGCATTTT. It translates to CASSKSTGDQPQHF.

CDR3 region: CASSPIGTGLAGEAGELFF. The CDR3, as DNA: TGCGCCAGCAGCCCGATTGGGACGGGACTAGCGGGAGAAGCCGGGGAGCTGTTTTTT. V is TRBV5-1 and J is TRBJ2-2, with 14 bases lining up with TRBD2. CDR1 and CDR2 from the germline V gene are SGHRS and YFSETQ. This CDR3 is 19 amino acids long. V shed 4 bases and J 6 bases; nucleotides not matched to a gene: 14.

V and J are TRBV5-1 and TRBJ1-6; unclear D gene. Germline V CDR1 and CDR2: SGHRS, YFSETQ. Trimming took 2 bases from V and 9 from J, leaving 15 bases between them. The CDR3 extends over 15 amino acids. The CDR3 nucleotides are TGCGCCAGCAGCTTCGGGCCGGAGAAGAGTTCACCCCTCCACTTT. This encodes CASSFGPEKSSPLHF.

CDR3 nucleotides: TGTGCCAGCAGCTTAGTCCCGTTGGGTCCGGGTAACCCCGGGGAGCTGTTTTTT. The encoded protein is CASSLVPLGPGNPGELFF. The V gene is TRBV11-2, the J gene TRBJ2-2, with no clear D. V was trimmed by 1 base and J by 6 bases, leaving 21 bases between them. CDR3 length: 18 amino acids. In germline, CDR1 is SGHAT, CDR2 FQNNGV.

J is TRBJ2-5 and V is TRBV9; 9 bases fit TRBD2. Germline V gene data show CDR1 as SGDLS and CDR2 as YYNGEE. V lost 4 bases to trimming and J lost 2 bases; unmatched junction nucleotides: 6. The CDR3 runs 15 residues. The CDR3: CASSISGSWQETQYF. The CDR3 DNA is TGTGCCAGCAGCATTAGCGGGAGTTGGCAAGAGACCCAGTACTTC.

This clone was picked up one time. The chain joins TRBV5-8 to TRBJ1-5, with D unclear. The CDR3 loop spans 14 amino acids. V was shortened by 4 bases and J by 6 bases, with 14 bases between the two germline ends. CDR1 and CDR2 (germline): SGHTS, YDEGEE. The CDR3 here is CASSIQGLGQPQHF. In nucleotides, the CDR3 is TGTGCCAGCAGCATACAAGGTCTTGGTCAGCCCCAGCATTTT.

The genes are TRBV14 and TRBJ2-7; 10 bases agree with TRBD1. After removal of 4 bases from V and 3 bases from J, the junction contained 9 bases not matched to a gene. Germline lookup yields CDR1 SGHDN and CDR2 FVKESK. CDR3 length: 16 amino acids. The CDR3 sequence: CASSLYSGTGVYEQYF. The CDR3 nucleotides read TGTGCCAGCAGCCTCTATTCCGGGACAGGGGTCTACGAGCAGTACTTC. The whole variable domain, filled in from reference TRBV14 and TRBJ2-7, reads EAGVTQFPSHSVIEKGQTVTLRCDPISGHDNLYWYRRVMGKEIKFLLHFVKESKQDESGMPNNRFLAERTGGTYSTLKVQPAELEDSGVYFCASSLYSGTGVYEQYFGPGTRLTVT.

This clone was picked up one time. This chain links TRBV5-1 with TRBJ2-7, with TRBD2 matching 10 bases. CDR1 is SGHRS and CDR2 is YFSETQ in the germline V gene. The CDR3 runs 14 residues. The J segment lost 6 bases and the V segment lost 1 base, leaving 4 bases of the junction unmatched. CDR3 region: CASSLPIAGGEQYF. The CDR3 DNA reads TGCGCCAGCAGCTTGCCCATAGCGGGAGGCGAGCAGTACTTC.

The genes are TRBV6-4 and TRBJ1-1; perhaps TRBD1 as D (5 bases). Germline V gene lookup returns CDR1 MRHNA and CDR2 SNTAGT. This CDR3 has 19 amino acids. V shed 6 bases and J shed 5 bases, with 31 bases lying between them. The CDR3, as DNA: TGTGCCAGCAGCACCCGGGGCCCCCGGGACCCAGCAATTGAAACTGAAGCTTTCTTT. It translates to CASSTRGPRDPAIETEAFF.

This chain connects TRBV12-5 to TRBJ2-5, with D hard to call. The germline CDR1 and CDR2 sequences are LGHNT and FRNRAP. With 2 bases removed from V and 1 base from J, the gap between germline ends came to 8 bases. The CDR3 covers 14 residues. In DNA, the CDR3 is TGTGCTAGTGGTTTGATGGCATCCCAAGAGACCCAGTACTTC. This sequence encodes CASGLMASQETQYF.

The chain employs TRBV5-5 and TRBJ1-2; TRBD1 matches 7 bases. The V gene end was trimmed by 3 bases and the J gene end by 0 bases; junction bases not matched to a gene: 5. CDR1 SGHKS and CDR2 YYEKEE come from the germline V gene (reference sequence). The CDR3 is 15 amino acids. The CDR3 loop is CASSSGGTANYGYTF. CDR3 bases: TGTGCCAGCAGCTCCGGTGGGACAGCTAACTATGGCTACACCTTC.

This chain connects TRBV4-1 to TRBJ1-2, with D hard to call. In germline, CDR1 is MGHRA, CDR2 YSYEKL. The CDR3 sequence is 17 residues long. Trimming shortened V by 0 bases and J by 0 bases, and 14 bases separated the two germline ends. Here the CDR3 reads CASSQDQFRGSNYGYTF. CDR3 DNA sequence: TGCGCCAGCAGCCAAGATCAATTTCGGGGTTCTAACTATGGCTACACCTTC.

The chain combines TRBV19 with TRBJ2-6; D is possibly TRBD1 (6 bases). This CDR3 region has 17 residues. Germline V gives CDR1 LNHDA, CDR2 SQIVND (reference sequence). Trimming pared 1 base from V and 3 bases from J, leaving 13 bases between. CDR3 nucleotide sequence: TGTGCCAGTAGTATAGTGTTCGGGACAAGTGGGGCCAACGTCCTGACTTTC. Encoded protein: CASSIVFGTSGANVLTF.

V gene TRBV2 combines with J gene TRBJ2-5, with D possibly called TRBD1 or TRBD2 (6 bases each). The germline V and J ends were trimmed by 8 bases and 5 bases, with 15 bases remaining between them. The CDR3 loop spans 13 amino acids. Germline-derived CDR1 and CDR2 are SNHLY and FYNNEI. The CDR3 loop is CASGGGKGETQYF. The CDR3 DNA reads as TGTGCCAGCGGAGGGGGGAAAGGGGAGACCCAGTACTTC.